These 2 T cell receptor beta chains were sequenced from one sample in a study of early stage breast cancer tumors. Clones were read by immunoSEQ multiplex PCR, and TCRdb kept only the in-frame ones, dropping some. The repertoire holds about 29,000 clones, with roughly 81% as singletons. Specimen: blood. All receptors come from a person between 50 and 60 years old with breast cancer.

This chain connects TRBV11-3 to TRBJ1-6; D is ambiguous. The germline V and J ends were trimmed by 1 base and 9 bases, with 7 bases remaining between them. The CDR3 extends over 13 amino acids. Germline CDR1 SGHNT, CDR2 YENEEA. Written as DNA, the CDR3 is TGTGCCAGCAGCTTAGGAGCGGGTTCACCCCTCCACTTT. As protein: CASSLGAGSPLHF.

This rearrangement joins TRBV10-3 to TRBJ2-3; unclear D gene. The germline V and J ends were trimmed by 3 bases and 4 bases, with 5 bases remaining between them. The CDR3 sequence is 12 residues long. Germline CDR1 and CDR2: ENHRY and SYGVKD. The chain's CDR3 is CAISENADTQYF. CDR3 bases: TGTGCCATCAGTGAAAATGCAGATACGCAGTATTTT.